Below are 22 T cell receptor beta chains sequenced from a single sample in a study of T cells in Graves' hyperthyroidism and ophthalmopathy. Amplification of TCR beta CDR3 regions used RNA as the template. The primer set for the first-round RT-PCR of the TCR CDR3 was HTBI. TCRdb itself ran the multiplex PCR reads through MiXCR, one entry per CDR3 protein. Of under 400,000 distinct CDR3 sequences listed, about 13% are singletons. Sequenced sample: blood. The origin of the receptors is a woman younger than 30 with Graves' hyperthyroidism.

This clonotype was found many times. The V call is TRBV28, the J call TRBJ2-7, with 7 positions matching TRBD2. The V gene end was trimmed by 3 bases and the J gene end by 7 bases; junction bases not matched to a gene: 9. Germline V gene sequence: CDR1 MDHEN, CDR2 SYDVKM. The CDR3 loop spans 14 amino acids. The CDR3 coding sequence is TGTGCCAGCAGTTTTTGGCGGGACTACCGAGAGCAGTACTTC. Protein: CASSFWRDYREQYF.

This clonotype has ten or more counts. A much larger clone differs by one base, so this may be a read error. This chain links TRBV28 with TRBJ2-7, with D unresolved. CDR3 length equals 11 residues. Per the germline V gene, CDR1 is MDHEN and CDR2 is SYDVKM. In DNA form, the CDR3 reads TGTACCAGCAGCCGGAATTACGAGCAGTACTTC. Encoded protein: CTSSRNYEQYF.

This clonotype came up many times. The chain is built from TRBV15 and TRBJ2-2; TRBD2 agrees at 7 bases. The CDR3 has 15 amino acids. In germline, CDR1 is LNHNV, CDR2 YYDKDF (reference sequence). The trim removed 5 bases at V and 2 bases at J, leaving 5 bases unmatched. The CDR3 DNA follows: TGTGCCACCAGCCGTAGCGGGCGAAACACCGGGGAGCTGTTTTTT. Protein sequence: CATSRSGRNTGELFF.

This clonotype has at least ten counts. The V and J genes are TRBV2 and TRBJ1-3; D unclear. Germline CDR1 is SNHLY and CDR2 is FYNNEI. The CDR3 covers 17 residues. V lost 5 bases, J lost 0 bases, and 17 bases lay in between. This chain's CDR3 is CASSQFPLPSSGNTIYF. The DNA for the CDR3 is TGTGCCAGCAGTCAGTTCCCCCTACCGAGCTCTGGAAACACCATATATTTT.

This clonotype was seen ten or more times. The chain joins TRBV2 to TRBJ2-5; perhaps TRBD1 as D (6 bases). This CDR3 region has 16 residues. The V gene lost 9 bases and the J gene lost 1 base, with 21 bases spanning the gap. Germline V gene lookup returns CDR1 SNHLY and CDR2 FYNNEI. The chain's CDR3 is CARRTTNRVIQETQYF. In DNA form, the CDR3 reads TGTGCCAGACGAACCACCAACAGGGTGATCCAAGAGACCCAGTACTTC. Complete variable domain (other parts from reference TRBV2 and TRBJ2-5): EPEVTQTPSHQVTQMGQEVILRCVPISNHLYFYWYRQILGQKVEFLVSFYNNEISEKSEIFDDQFSVERPDGSNFTLKIRSTKLEDSAMYFCARRTTNRVIQETQYFGPGTRLLVL.

This clonotype has ten or more counts. V usage is TRBV20-1 and J usage is TRBJ1-5; D is possibly TRBD1 (5 bases). The length of the CDR3 is 15 residues. The germline V gene encodes CDR1 DFQATT and CDR2 SNEGSKA (reference sequence). The V and J ends lost 0 bases and 7 bases respectively, with 16 bases between them. CDR3 bases: TGCAGTGCTAGAGATGGGGCGGGCGGGGGACAGCCCCAGCATTTT. Its protein product is CSARDGAGGGQPQHF.

This clonotype was detected ten times or more. The chain combines TRBV6-1 with TRBJ2-2; D uncertain. Germline CDR1 reads MNHNS; CDR2 reads SASEGT. This CDR3 region has 17 residues. V shed 4 bases and J shed 5 bases, with 20 bases lying between them. The CDR3: CASSGTPDHYVTGELFF. As DNA, the CDR3 is TGTGCCAGCAGTGGAACCCCGGACCACTATGTAACCGGGGAGCTGTTTTTT.

The chain couples TRBV7-9 to TRBJ2-3, with D tentatively TRBD2 (5 bases). V was pared by 6 bases and J by 6 bases, with 22 bases between. Germline-derived CDR1 and CDR2 are SEHNR and FQNEAQ (reference sequence). This CDR3 region has 16 residues. The CDR3 here is CASRNPSGEGGDTQYF. CDR3 nucleotide sequence: TGTGCCAGCAGAAATCCTTCCGGTGAGGGCGGGGATACGCAGTATTTT.

The table lists this clonotype with a few counts. The chain uses TRBV5-1 and TRBJ1-4; D gene ambiguous. The length of the CDR3 is 17 residues. Germline assignment: CDR1 SGHRS and CDR2 YFSETQ. The V end lost 3 bases, the J end lost 1 base, and 16 bases lay between the germline ends. The CDR3 bases are TGCGCCAGCAGCTGGGTGGCCTTAACGGGAACTAATGAAAAACTGTTTTTT. It specifies CASSWVALTGTNEKLFF.

The table lists this clonotype with many counts. The V call is TRBV24-1, the J call TRBJ2-1, with unresolved D. Germline CDR1 reads KGHDR; CDR2 reads SFDVKD. Trimming cost V 6 bases and J 4 bases, with 18 bases left between them. The CDR3 is made up of 16 amino acids. CDR3 sequence reads: CATSPPLAWGYNEQFF. The CDR3 DNA is TGTGCCACCAGTCCACCCCTGGCTTGGGGATACAATGAGCAGTTCTTC.

The sample holds a few counts of this clonotype. The gene calls are TRBV3-1 and TRBJ1-2; 7 nucleotides line up with TRBD1. This CDR3 contains 13 residues. CDR1 and CDR2 from the germline V gene are LGHDT and YNNKEL (reference sequence). V dropped 6 bases and J dropped 4; count of bases not matched to a gene: 5. The CDR3: CASRLQGTYGYTF. CDR3 in DNA: TGTGCCAGCAGATTACAGGGGACCTATGGCTACACCTTC.

This clonotype was counted a few times. V and J are TRBV29-1 and TRBJ2-7; D remains ambiguous. In germline, CDR1 is SQVTM, CDR2 ANQGSEA. The CDR3 covers 11 residues. V was pared by 4 bases and J by 0 bases, with 4 bases between. CDR3 coding DNA: TGCAGCGTTGGGAGCTCCTACGAGCAGTACTTC. Translation: CSVGSSYEQYF.

This clonotype was picked up a small number of times. The chain combines TRBV9 with TRBJ2-6, with D possibly being TRBD1 or TRBD2 (6 bases each). Germline loops: CDR1 SGDLS, CDR2 YYNGEE. Deletions cut 4 bases from V and 0 bases from J, with 14 bases between. The CDR3 has 17 amino acids. The CDR3 nucleotides are TGTGCCAGCAGCCCGAGGGGGGACCGCTCTGGGGCCAACGTCCTGACTTTC. Residues: CASSPRGDRSGANVLTF.

The CDR3 DNA is TGTGCCAGCAGCCCCCCCCAGCGAAGCACCGGGGAGCTGTTTTTT. Translation: CASSPPQRSTGELFF. The V call is TRBV7-2, the J call TRBJ2-2; D unresolved. The V and J ends lost 5 bases and 4 bases respectively, with 14 bases between them. CDR3 length: 15 residues. The germline CDR1 and CDR2 sequences are SGHTA and FQGNSA.

This clonotype occurred many times. This chain connects TRBV30 to TRBJ2-3; 7 bases line up with TRBD1. The CDR3 is made up of 15 amino acids. Per the germline V gene, CDR1 is GTSNPN and CDR2 is SVGIG (reference sequence). Germline trimming cut 3 bases from V and 2 bases from J; bases unmatched to any gene: 8. CDR3 loop: CAWSGTAITTDTQYF. The CDR3 DNA reads TGTGCCTGGAGCGGGACAGCCATCACCACAGATACGCAGTATTTT.

A few counts support this clonotype. The chain recombines TRBV4-1 with TRBJ1-6; a weak D match, TRBD1 (5 bases). Trimming stripped 4 bases from V and 7 bases from J, with 14 bases between. Looked up from germline, CDR1 is MGHRA and CDR2 is YSYEKL. The CDR3 has 15 amino acids. The CDR3 bases are TGCGCCAGCAGCCTTCGGGACGTGACAAATTCACCCCTCCACTTT. This translates into CASSLRDVTNSPLHF.

This clonotype was observed at least ten times. V is TRBV2 and J is TRBJ2-3; D not resolved. This CDR3 spans 12 amino acids. Germline V gene lookup returns CDR1 SNHLY and CDR2 FYNNEI. The V end lost 4 bases, the J end lost 5 bases, and 7 bases lay between the germline ends. Here the CDR3 reads CASSVLLDTQYF. DNA of the CDR3: TGTGCCAGCAGTGTCCTCCTAGATACGCAGTATTTT.

This clonotype has a count of ten or more. The chain uses TRBV20-1 and TRBJ2-5, with 7 positions matching TRBD2. Germline values: CDR1 DFQATT, CDR2 SNEGSKA (reference sequence). V lost 0 bases, J lost 5 bases, and 15 bases stayed unmatched. There are 17 residues in the CDR3. The CDR3 nucleotides read TGCAGTGCTAGAGATTGGGGTAGCGGGTACGAGGGCGAGACCCAGTACTTC. Residues: CSARDWGSGYEGETQYF.

This clonotype has a count of ten or more. The V gene is TRBV28, the J gene TRBJ2-5; TRBD1 aligns across 7 bases. The CDR3 runs 14 residues. J was trimmed by 1 base and V by 6 bases; bases with no gene match: 5. The germline V gene encodes CDR1 MDHEN and CDR2 SYDVKM. The CDR3 DNA follows: TGTGCCAGCAGCTCCGGGACAGCCCAAGAGACCCAGTACTTC. Encoded protein: CASSSGTAQETQYF.

This clonotype was counted at least ten times. The CDR3 loop reads CASSLLPGTDANIQYF. The CDR3 coding sequence is TGCGCCAGCAGCTTACTTCCCGGGACAGATGCAAACATTCAGTACTTC. The rearrangement uses TRBV5-1 and TRBJ2-4, with TRBD1 matching 7 bases. The germline gives CDR1 SGHRS, CDR2 YFSETQ. The CDR3 extends over 16 amino acids. The J segment lost 6 bases and the V segment lost 2 bases, leaving 11 bases of the junction unmatched.

This clonotype came up many times. The chain has TRBV4-3 and TRBJ1-1; D gene unclear. In germline, CDR1 is LGHNA, CDR2 YSLEER. CDR3 length equals 12 residues. The ends were cut back, 1 base at V and 7 bases at J, with 7 bases in the middle. CDR3 in DNA: TGCGCCAGCAGCCAAGGGGCCCATGAAGCTTTCTTT. Residues: CASSQGAHEAFF.

This sequence joins TRBV10-2 and TRBJ1-3; D is ambiguous. The CDR3 length is 15 residues. The ends were cut back, 5 bases at V and 3 bases at J, with 14 bases in the middle. From germline, CDR1 is WSHSY and CDR2 SAAADI. CDR3 sequence reads: CASSLSGLYGNTIYF. The CDR3 region has the DNA TGCGCCAGCAGTTTGAGCGGTCTATATGGAAACACCATATATTTT.